These 25 T cell receptor beta chains were all obtained from the same sample, sequenced in a study of human T cells and chemical hapten exposure. This sample's time point: patch test 1, 2 weeks after DPC sensitization. The treatment: therapeutic diphenylcyclopropenone sensitization with weekly scalp DPC. MiXCR was run by TCRdb on the RACE reads, yielding one entry per CDR3 protein. The table records tens of thousands of distinct CDR3 sequences, around 10% of them present only once. Specimen: whole blood, collected in connection with sensitization to the hapten diphenylcyclopropenone (DPC). These receptors came from a woman aged 40 to 50 with alopecia areata. Some clones in this sample may be carry-over from other donors' samples.

This clonotype was found a few times. The chain joins TRBV7-6 to TRBJ1-5, with D hard to call. Germline assignment: CDR1 SGHVS and CDR2 FNYEAQ. The CDR3 runs to 13 residues. Between the trimmed V and J ends, which lost 4 bases and 11 bases, there was a span of 15 bases. CDR3 sequence: CASSSGWEKAQHF. DNA for the CDR3: TGTGCCAGCAGCTCCGGATGGGAGAAGGCCCAGCATTTT.

This CDR3 reads CASSLQGLANSPLHF. CDR3 DNA sequence: TGTGCCAGCAGCTTACAGGGTCTTGCCAATTCACCCCTCCACTTT. V usage is TRBV7-2 and J usage is TRBJ1-6; perhaps TRBD1 as D (5 bases). Germline V gene sequence: CDR1 SGHTA, CDR2 FQGNSA. This CDR3 region has 15 residues. Trimming stripped 2 bases from V and 7 bases from J, with 12 bases between.

The rearrangement links TRBV6-2 or TRBV6-3 to TRBJ1-5; D gene uncertain. From germline, CDR1 is MNHEY and CDR2 SVGEGT. With 6 bases removed from V and 12 bases from J, the gap between germline ends came to 24 bases. CDR3 length equals 15 residues. CDR3 in amino acids: CASSRAQNSNHFQHF. The DNA for the CDR3 is TGTGCCAGCAGCCGCGCACAGAATAGCAATCATTTCCAGCATTTT.

This clonotype was seen repeatedly, ten times or more. CDR3 coding DNA: TGTGCCAGCAGTGAATTGGGGCCGGTGGGGCAGCCCCAGCATTTT. Amino acid sequence: CASSELGPVGQPQHF. The chain recombines TRBV2 with TRBJ1-5, with D possibly TRBD1 on 5 matching bases. Looked up from germline, CDR1 is SNHLY and CDR2 is FYNNEI. The CDR3 loop spans 15 amino acids. V lost 2 bases, J lost 7 bases, and 15 bases lay in between.

V is TRBV5-4 and J is TRBJ2-1; 14 bases fit TRBD2. Germline CDR1 reads SGHNT; CDR2 reads YYREEE (reference sequence). Germline trimming cut 3 bases from V and 8 bases from J; bases unmatched to any gene: 7. This CDR3 has 16 residues. The CDR3 region is CASSSSTSGGVDEQFF. The CDR3 DNA is TGTGCCAGCAGCTCGTCGACTAGCGGGGGGGTCGATGAGCAGTTCTTC.

This chain joins TRBV4-2 and TRBJ1-1; D is perhaps TRBD1 (6 bases). Trimming took 3 bases from V and 6 from J, leaving 11 bases between them. Germline CDR1 reads LGHNA; CDR2 reads YNFKEQ. CDR3 length: 13 amino acids. The DNA for the CDR3 is TGTGCCAGCAGCCAGGAGGGGGTCGCTGAAGCTTTCTTT. It codes for CASSQEGVAEAFF.

This chain links TRBV18 with TRBJ1-1, with D possibly being TRBD1 (5 bases). The CDR3 spans 12 residues. Trimming pared 6 bases from V and 5 bases from J, leaving 10 bases between. Germline V CDR1 and CDR2: KGHSH, LQKENI. Here the CDR3 reads CASSGDGTEAFF. The CDR3 coding sequence is TGTGCCAGCTCTGGGGACGGTACTGAAGCTTTCTTT.

The chain couples TRBV6-2 or TRBV6-3 to TRBJ2-1; TRBD1 aligns across 9 bases. CDR3 size: 15 residues. CDR1 is MNHEY and CDR2 is SVGEGT in the germline V gene. V lost 6 bases to trimming and J lost 4 bases; unmatched junction nucleotides: 7. CDR3 protein: CASRRTGGWYNEQFF. Here the CDR3 DNA reads TGTGCCAGCAGGCGCACAGGGGGCTGGTACAATGAGCAGTTCTTC.

The gene calls are TRBV12-3 or TRBV12-4 and TRBJ2-2; a possible D gene is TRBD1 (6 bases). The V end lost 6 bases, the J end lost 1 base, and 9 bases lay between the germline ends. The CDR3 loop spans 14 amino acids. The CDR3 coding sequence is TGTGCCAGCAGGAGGGGGATGAACACCGGGGAGCTGTTTTTT. Translating it yields CASRRGMNTGELFF.

This clonotype was counted many times. The chain is built from TRBV6-5 and TRBJ1-5, with 9 bases that match TRBD1. The CDR3 extends over 14 amino acids. CDR1 is MNHEY and CDR2 is SVGAGI in the germline V gene. V lost 6 bases and J lost 5; bases outside the gene matches: 5. CDR3 sequence reads: CASSLDRGYQPQHF. The CDR3 region has the DNA TGTGCCAGCAGCCTGGACAGGGGTTATCAGCCCCAGCATTTT.

This clonotype has more than one count but fewer than ten. A junction end diverges from the germline sequence, so it may reflect a read error. V and J are TRBV28 and TRBJ2-1; D is possibly TRBD1 (5 bases). The CDR3 is made up of 13 amino acids. Germline CDR1 and CDR2: MDHEN and SYDVKM. CDR3 amino acids: CVSRRQSYNEQFF. The CDR3 coding sequence is TGTGTCAGCAGAAGACAGTCCTACAATGAGCAGTTCTTC.

In this sample, this clonotype turned up a few times. The gene calls are TRBV2 and TRBJ2-5; 8 nucleotides match TRBD2. Germline V gene sequence: CDR1 SNHLY, CDR2 FYNNEI. There are 12 residues in the CDR3. Unmatched junction bases numbered 2, after V lost 6 bases and J lost 5 bases. Written as DNA, the CDR3 is TGTGCCAGCAGAGCTAGCGGGGAGACCCAGTACTTC. Translating gives CASRASGETQYF.

This clonotype was recorded at least ten times. This chain joins TRBV7-2 and TRBJ2-6; D is possibly TRBD2 (7 bases). The germline CDR1 and CDR2 sequences are SGHTA and FQGNSA. CDR3 length: 16 amino acids. The V end was cut by 5 bases, the J end by 4 bases, with 15 bases between. The CDR3 bases are TGTGCCAGCAGCGCACGGGGGGCGGCCGGGGCCAACGTCCTGACTTTC. Translation gives CASSARGAAGANVLTF.

The chain has TRBV7-9 and TRBJ1-5; D is uncertain. The CDR3 is 12 amino acids. V lost 7 bases and J lost 3, with 7 bases in between. CDR1 and CDR2 from the germline V gene are SEHNR and FQNEAQ (reference sequence). The CDR3: CASTYNNQPQHF. In DNA form, the CDR3 reads TGTGCCAGCACCTATAACAATCAGCCCCAGCATTTT.

Many counts were recorded for this clonotype. The V gene is TRBV27, the J gene TRBJ2-7, with 10 nucleotides matching TRBD1. Unmatched junction bases numbered 4, after V lost 5 bases and J lost 6 bases. CDR3 length equals 13 residues. The germline CDR1 and CDR2 sequences are MNHEY and SMNVEV (reference sequence). In nucleotides, the CDR3 is TGTGCCAGCAGTGCCGACAGGGGGCTCGAGCAGTACTTC. This sequence encodes CASSADRGLEQYF.

V and J are TRBV2 and TRBJ1-4; D gene uncertain. This CDR3 is 12 amino acids long. Germline CDR1 reads SNHLY; CDR2 reads FYNNEI. Trimming took 3 bases from V and 8 from J, leaving 7 bases between them. The CDR3 loop reads CASSETQEKLFF. CDR3 DNA sequence: TGTGCCAGCAGTGAGACCCAGGAAAAACTGTTTTTT.

This clonotype was seen more than once but under ten times. V usage is TRBV6-2 or TRBV6-3 and J usage is TRBJ2-6; D is ambiguous. V was shortened by 8 bases and J by 0 bases, with 14 bases between the two germline ends. CDR1 is MNHEY and CDR2 is SVGEGT in the germline V gene. This CDR3 is built from 16 residues. CDR3 DNA sequence: TGTGCCAGCGCGAACGGCGCCTCCTCTGGGGCCAACGTCCTGACTTTC. Its translation is CASANGASSGANVLTF.

This clonotype has more than one count but fewer than ten. V usage is TRBV5-4 and J usage is TRBJ2-7; D possibly matches TRBD1 or TRBD2 (5 bases each). This CDR3 has 16 amino acids. Germline CDR1 SGHNT, CDR2 YYREEE (reference sequence). Trimming cost V 6 bases and J 3 bases, with 22 bases left between them. CDR3 sequence reads: CASKGDLSDSFYEQYF. As DNA, the CDR3 is TGTGCCAGCAAAGGGGACCTGTCGGACTCCTTCTACGAGCAGTACTTC.

This clonotype was observed many times. This sequence joins TRBV18 and TRBJ1-1; no clear D gene. Germline assignment: CDR1 KGHSH and CDR2 LQKENI. This CDR3 contains 13 residues. V shed 4 bases and J shed 0 bases, with 6 bases lying between them. The chain's CDR3 is CASSLQMNTEAFF. The CDR3 DNA sequence: TGTGCCAGCTCACTTCAAATGAACACTGAAGCTTTCTTT.

This clonotype was counted at least ten times. The chain recombines TRBV7-2 with TRBJ2-2, with no clear D. Between the trimmed V and J ends, which lost 5 bases and 5 bases, there was a span of 9 bases. The CDR3 has 13 amino acids. CDR1 is SGHTA and CDR2 is FQGNSA in the germline V gene. The chain's CDR3 is CASSAHFTGELFF. The CDR3 DNA sequence: TGTGCCAGCAGCGCCCACTTTACCGGGGAGCTGTTTTTT.

Ten or more counts support this clonotype. This chain joins TRBV12-3 or TRBV12-4 and TRBJ2-2; the D gene is possibly TRBD1 (6 bases). Trimming pared 6 bases from V and 8 bases from J, leaving 16 bases between. CDR3 length equals 14 residues. The CDR3 DNA sequence: TGTGCCAGCAGCCCGGGACACCCCGTAGGGGAGCTGTTTTTT. It specifies CASSPGHPVGELFF.

This clonotype was observed at least ten times. The chain joins TRBV11-2 to TRBJ2-1; tentatively, D is TRBD1 (6 bases). The CDR3 covers 14 residues. With 3 bases removed from V and 3 bases from J, the gap between germline ends came to 9 bases. CDR1 and CDR2 (germline): SGHAT, FQNNGV. The CDR3 DNA reads TGTGCCAGCAGCTTTCCGGGACACTACAATGAGCAGTTCTTC. Translating gives CASSFPGHYNEQFF. The whole variable domain, remainder taken from reference TRBV11-2 and TRBJ2-1, is EAGVAQSPRYKIIEKRQSVAFWCNPISGHATLYWYQQILGQGPKLLIQFQNNGVVDDSQLPKDRFSAERLKGVDSTLKIQPAKLEDSAVYLCASSFPGHYNEQFFGPGTRLTVL.

There are a few counts of this clonotype. The chain employs TRBV3-1 and TRBJ2-2; the match to TRBD2 covers 7 bases. The germline V gene has CDR1 LGHDT and CDR2 YNNKEL (reference sequence). This CDR3 region has 15 residues. Trimming removed 1 base from V and 6 bases from J; junction bases left unmatched: 5. The CDR3 DNA follows: TGTGCCAGCAGCCAAGGTCCGGGGGGACCCGGGGAGCTGTTTTTT. Protein product: CASSQGPGGPGELFF. The whole variable domain, filled in from reference TRBV3-1 and TRBJ2-2, reads DTAVSQTPKYLVTQMGNDKSIKCEQNLGHDTMYWYKQDSKKFLKIMFSYNNKELIINETVPNRFSPKSPDKAHLNLHINSLELGDSAVYFCASSQGPGGPGELFFGEGSRLTVL.

This clonotype was picked up many times. CDR3 sequence (DNA): TGTGCCAGCAGCCAAGGGACTAGCGAAGATACGCAGTATTTT. Protein: CASSQGTSEDTQYF. This chain uses TRBV4-2 with TRBJ2-3; 9 bases match TRBD2. There are 14 residues in the CDR3. V dropped 1 base and J dropped 5; count of bases not matched to a gene: 1. CDR1 is LGHNA and CDR2 is YNFKEQ in the germline V gene.

This clonotype was detected a few times. This chain joins TRBV6-2 or TRBV6-3 and TRBJ1-5; D gene unclear. The CDR3 is made up of 19 amino acids. V was clipped by 0 bases and J by 0 bases, with 18 bases between them. Germline V gene data show CDR1 as MNHEY and CDR2 as SVGEGT. The CDR3 region is CASSYSGRTYLNSNQPQHF. The CDR3 coding sequence is TGTGCCAGCAGTTACTCCGGCAGGACCTACCTTAATAGCAATCAGCCCCAGCATTTT.